This T cell receptor beta chain appears in the sequencing data of a study of shared clonotypes between healthy human individuals. This clone was seen only once. Trimming left V 4 bases short and J 0 bases short, with 12 bases between. Germline-derived CDR1 and CDR2 are ENHRY and SYGVKD. The CDR3 is made up of 15 amino acids. The authors' processing: From ImmunoSEQ came sequences covering only the junction and carrying no quality scores, so filtering differed. Produced via immunoSEQ multiplex PCR; TCRdb's table is partial and in-frame only. The DNA was the basis for D and trimming; V, J and clone size are from that table. The repertoire holds millions of clones, with around 95% as singletons. Only Caucasian adults living in Nashville, Tennessee made up the donor group.

The chain links TRBV10-3 to TRBJ1-1; TRBD1 might be the D (5 bases). The receptor was derived from a man aged 18 to 30 in good health. Material: naive CD4+ T cells sorted from blood. The subset: CD45RA+ positively selected. The CDR3 DNA reads TGTGCCATCAGTGTATCCGGGGGTCTGAACACTGAAGCTTTCTTT. Residues: CAISVSGGLNTEAFF.